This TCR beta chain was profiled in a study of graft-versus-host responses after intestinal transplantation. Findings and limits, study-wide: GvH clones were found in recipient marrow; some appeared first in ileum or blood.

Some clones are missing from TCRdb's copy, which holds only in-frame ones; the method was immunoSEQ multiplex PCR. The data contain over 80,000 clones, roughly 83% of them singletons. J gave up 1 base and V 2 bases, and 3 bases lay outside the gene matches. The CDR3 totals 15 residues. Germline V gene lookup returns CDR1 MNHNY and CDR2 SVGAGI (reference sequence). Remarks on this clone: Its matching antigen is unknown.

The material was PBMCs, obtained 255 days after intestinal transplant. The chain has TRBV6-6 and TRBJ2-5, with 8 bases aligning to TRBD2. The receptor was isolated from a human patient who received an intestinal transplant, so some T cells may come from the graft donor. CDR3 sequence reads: CASSYPGTSQETQYF. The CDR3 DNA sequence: TGTGCCAGCAGTTACCCGGGGACTAGCCAAGAGACCCAGTACTTC.